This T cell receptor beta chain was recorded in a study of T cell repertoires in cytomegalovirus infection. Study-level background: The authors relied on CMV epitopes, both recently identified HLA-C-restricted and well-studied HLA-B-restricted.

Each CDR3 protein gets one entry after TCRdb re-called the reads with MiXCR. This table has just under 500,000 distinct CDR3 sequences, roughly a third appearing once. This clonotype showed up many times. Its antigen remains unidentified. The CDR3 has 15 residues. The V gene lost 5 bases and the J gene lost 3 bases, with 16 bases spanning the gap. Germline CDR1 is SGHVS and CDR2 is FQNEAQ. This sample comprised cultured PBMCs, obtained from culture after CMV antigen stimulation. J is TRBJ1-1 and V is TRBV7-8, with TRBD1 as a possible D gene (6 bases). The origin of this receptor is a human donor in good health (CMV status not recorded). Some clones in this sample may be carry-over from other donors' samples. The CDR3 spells CASSRNAGADTEAFF. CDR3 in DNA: TGTGCCAGCAGCCGGAATGCAGGGGCCGACACTGAAGCTTTCTTT.